This T cell receptor beta chain comes out of a study of blood T cell repertoires in COVID-19 (dated by TCRdb to about 2020). In the study overall: Samples from collaborators originated in the United States, Italy and Spain and spanned both the acute and convalescent phases of COVID-19. The prospective study material was composed of cDNA or gDNA derived from T cells, B-cell-depleted T cells, or PBMCs. Deeply sampled blood TCRbeta repertoires from subjects exposed to, actively infected with, or recovered from COVID-19 were included in the dataset. The repertoires were made available in a free public database intended to serve as a resource for research on the immune response to SARS-CoV-2. Samples were obtained from the ongoing ImmuneRACE study (first 160 participants) and from about 1,300 subjects provided by 6 global collaborators. The sample metadata nearly always contained a de-identified subject ID, COVID-19 status, age in years and sex. Where available, HLA class I and class II types were taken from metadata supplied by the sample provider and were not determined by assay-based typing. Broad study findings and their caveats: The amount of clinical and demographic metadata varied by source and participant and was provided uncurated.

The immunoSEQ Assay, a bias-controlled multiplex PCR, was used to amplify TCRbeta CDR3 regions from genomic DNA. The original methods were these. The number of nucleated cells in each sample was estimated from the amplification of reference gene primers within the assay. To quantify the absolute abundance of each unique TCRbeta CDR3 rearrangement, sequence reads were collapsed and filtered. For each sample, productive Simpson clonality was calculated as the square root of Simpson's diversity index across productive rearrangements. In its TCRdb copy, this immuneACCESS table keeps in-frame sequences only and misses some clones. Where compared with another copy, unresolved V genes explain less than half of these, and the others have no known cause. V and J calls and clone size are copied from that table; D and trimming were computed from the DNA. The sample table lists 140,000 or so clones, 78% of them with a count of one. Of the sample, 1.9% falls within the top ten clones.

Whole blood was collected in K2EDTA tubes by collaborating institutions according to the institutions' own protocols. For TCRbeta analysis, collaborators shipped samples as frozen whole blood, isolated PBMCs, or DNA extracted from either of those sample types. As for this clone: Its antigen remains unidentified. No much larger clone is present one base from it, and per-base qualities are unavailable.

Specimen: peripheral blood. The receptor was derived from an older woman with acute or convalescent COVID-19.

The sequence in DNA is TGTGCCAGCAGCCAAGTTCCGACTAGCTTATCCTACAATGAGCAGTTCTTC. The resulting protein is CASSQVPTSLSYNEQFF. The rearranged chain carries TRBV3-1 (or the pseudogene TRBV3-2) and TRBJ2-1; 7 bases in the middle match TRBD2. Relative to germline, V is missing 1 base and J is missing 1 base, with 7 bases of the junction outside any gene match. In the germline V gene (reference sequence), CDR1 corresponds to LGHDT and CDR2 to YNNKEL. The CDR3 has 17 amino acids, counting the end cysteine and phenylalanine. The DNA shown is the 51-base CDR3, in frame from base 1.